The 7 T cell receptor beta chains reported below all come from one sample, sequenced in a study of beta chain features in type 1 diabetes. Every bit of the isolated RNA underwent reverse transcription, so sequencing read expressed TCRB transcripts. This table comes from immunoSEQ multiplex PCR, and its TCRdb copy is limited to in-frame clones, with some not included. The repertoire holds 620,000 or so clones, 15% to 18% seen once, with roughly 0.098% in the top ten. Sequencing was performed on naive CD4+ T cells from blood. The receptors stem from a young man in good health.

This chain joins TRBV4-1 and TRBJ2-1; 7 bases are shared with TRBD1. The V and J ends lost 4 bases and 3 bases, in that order; junction bases with no gene match: 6. There are 15 residues in the CDR3. Germline V gene data show CDR1 as MGHRA and CDR2 as YSYEKL. CDR3 residues: CASSREGQRYNEQFF. CDR3 nucleotide sequence: TGCGCCAGCAGCCGAGAGGGACAGCGCTACAATGAGCAGTTCTTC.

In this sample, this clone turned up a few times. The J gene is TRBJ2-1, the V gene TRBV11-2; the match to TRBD2 covers 11 bases. CDR3 length: 16 amino acids. CDR1 and CDR2 from the germline V gene are SGHAT and FQNNGV. Germline trimming cut 1 base from V and 7 bases from J; bases unmatched to any gene: 6. The CDR3 DNA follows: TGTGCCAGCAGCTTAGTAACTAGCGGGAGAGTAAATGAGCAGTTCTTC. Translated, it gives CASSLVTSGRVNEQFF.

This clone came up many times. The chain carries TRBV23-1 and TRBJ2-1, with 7 bases identical to TRBD1. TRBV23-1 is placed among ORFs of uncertain function. The CDR3 runs 15 residues. Trimming took 4 bases from V and 5 from J; bases not matched to a gene: 8. CDR3 in amino acids: CASSPEQGQNNEQFF. As DNA, the CDR3 is TGCGCCAGCAGTCCCGAGCAGGGACAGAACAATGAGCAGTTCTTC.

This clone was detected only a few times. The chain has TRBV4-2 and TRBJ2-7, with 10 positions matching TRBD2. Trimming cost V 0 bases and J 2 bases; bases outside gene matches: 4. The CDR3 covers 16 residues. Germline V gene data show CDR1 as LGHNA and CDR2 as YNFKEQ. CDR3 region: CASSQDRLAGAYEQYF. CDR3 nucleotide sequence: TGTGCCAGCAGCCAAGATCGTCTAGCGGGAGCCTACGAGCAGTACTTC.

This chain connects TRBV28 to TRBJ2-5; TRBD1 agrees at 9 bases. CDR3 length: 19 residues. V lost 6 bases, J lost 4 bases, and 21 bases stayed unmatched. Germline V gene data show CDR1 as MDHEN and CDR2 as SYDVKM. Here the CDR3 reads CASSFPTRGQGAFRETQYF. The CDR3 coding sequence is TGTGCCAGCAGCTTCCCTACCCGGGGACAGGGAGCGTTTCGAGAGACCCAGTACTTC.

This clone was recorded many times. The same CDR3 arises from other DNA sequences in this sample as well. The V and J genes are TRBV19 and TRBJ2-5; D remains ambiguous. V lost 3 bases and J 5 bases, leaving 4 bases between the germline ends. The CDR3 is 11 amino acids. The germline gives CDR1 LNHDA, CDR2 SQIVND (reference sequence). CDR3 region: CASSMGETQYF. CDR3 nucleotides: TGTGCCAGTAGTATGGGGGAGACCCAGTACTTC.

This clone was seen a handful of times. The rearrangement links TRBV7-9 to TRBJ2-3; 8 bases agree with TRBD2. Germline CDR1 reads SEHNR; CDR2 reads FQNEAQ (reference sequence). With 4 bases clipped from V and 1 base from J, the junction kept 4 bases outside the gene matches. CDR3 length: 15 amino acids. The CDR3 sequence: CASSSSGGGTDTQYF. The CDR3 DNA follows: TGTGCCAGCAGCTCGAGCGGGGGAGGCACAGATACGCAGTATTTT.